This T cell receptor beta chain is from a study of low-dose radiotherapy and immunotherapy resistance in tumors. Study summary: Aspirin 300 mg was given orally each day for four cycles from cycle 1 day 1.

Time point defined: after trial treatment. Treatment described: LDRT plus nivolumab, ipilimumab, low-dose cyclophosphamide and aspirin (RACIN trial). Nivolumab, ipilimumab, aspirin, low-dose cyclophosphamide and low-dose radiotherapy were all administered to the donors. Covering alpha and beta chains, TRAV- and TRBV-specific primers were used for the first-strand cDNA. TCRs underwent about 20 PCR cycles of amplification with a constant-region primer and V-primer adapter. In vitro transcription served to amplify the isolated mRNA. In TCRdb, the reads were re-called with MiXCR into one record per CDR3 protein. The sample shows some 100,000 distinct CDR3 sequences, roughly 20% of them seen only once. The CDR3 runs 13 residues. Germline CDR1 and CDR2: MNHEY and SVGAGI. Between the trimmed V and J ends, which lost 6 bases and 5 bases, there was a span of 11 bases.

The TCR was taken from a female donor with ovarian cancer. Sequencing used PBMCs, obtained after low-dose radiotherapy plus immunotherapy. The chain couples TRBV6-5 to TRBJ1-5, with unresolved D. CDR3 loop: CASSRTAHQPQHF. CDR3 bases: TGTGCCAGCAGCCGGACGGCCCATCAGCCCCAGCATTTT.